The following is a T cell receptor (beta chain) sequence with its context. These data belong to a study of control samples from healthy donors and cancer patients. Measured with immunoSEQ multiplex PCR; TCRdb has only the in-frame clones, and not every one. The repertoire holds about 82,000 clones, with approximately 87% as singletons. The sequencing sample was made of blood. This TCR was recovered from a man aged 45-60 years in good health.

As DNA, the CDR3 is TGTGCCTGGAGTGTCACTGCCGGAGGGGGACAGGGGGCTGCCGGGGAGCTGTTTTTT. This codes for CAWSVTAGGGQGAAGELFF. The V call is TRBV30, the J call TRBJ2-2; TRBD1 matches 12 bases. CDR1 GTSNPN and CDR2 SVGIG come from the germline V gene (reference sequence). J gave up 6 bases and V 0 bases, and 14 bases lay outside the gene matches. The CDR3 has 19 amino acids.